This entry is about one TCR beta chain. The assay was immunoSEQ multiplex PCR, and TCRdb's table has in-frame clones only and misses some. The sample includes approximately 320,000 clones, about 90% of them seen just once. Enrolment of Seattle patients took place during active infection, and they were followed longitudinally. The data originate from a study of blood T cell repertoires in COVID-19. The sequencing sample was made of peripheral blood. This TCR was sampled from a woman in her twenties or thirties with COVID-19, enrolled during active disease.

Here the CDR3 DNA reads TGTGCCAGCAGCCCTATTTTTGCTTCGCGGGCCACAGATACGCAGTATTTT. Protein sequence: CASSPIFASRATDTQYF. This chain uses TRBV7-8 with TRBJ2-3, with a tentative D call TRBD2 (5 bases). The CDR3 length is 17 residues. From germline, CDR1 is SGHVS and CDR2 FQNEAQ. Deletions cut 5 bases from V and 2 bases from J, with 20 bases between.